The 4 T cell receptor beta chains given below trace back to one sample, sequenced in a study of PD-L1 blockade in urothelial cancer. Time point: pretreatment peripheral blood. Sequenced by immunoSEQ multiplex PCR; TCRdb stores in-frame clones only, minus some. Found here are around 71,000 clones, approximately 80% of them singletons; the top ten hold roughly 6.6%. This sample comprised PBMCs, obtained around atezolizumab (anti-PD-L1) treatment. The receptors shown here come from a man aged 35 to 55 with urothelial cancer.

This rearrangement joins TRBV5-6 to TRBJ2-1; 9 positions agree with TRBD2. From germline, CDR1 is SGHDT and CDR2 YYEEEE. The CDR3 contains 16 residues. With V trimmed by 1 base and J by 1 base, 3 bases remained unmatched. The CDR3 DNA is TGTGCCAGCAGCTTGATAGCGGGAGCGTCCTACAATGAGCAGTTCTTC. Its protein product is CASSLIAGASYNEQFF.

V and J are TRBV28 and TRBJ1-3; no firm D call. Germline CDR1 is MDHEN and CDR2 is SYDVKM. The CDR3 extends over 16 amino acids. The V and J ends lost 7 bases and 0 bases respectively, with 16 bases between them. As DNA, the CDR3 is TGTGCCAGCACTTCTATCCTTGCGAGCTCTGGAAACACCATATATTTT. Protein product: CASTSILASSGNTIYF.

CDR3 sequence reads: CASSYSGGTDTQYF. DNA for the CDR3: TGTGCCAGCAGTTACTCCGGGGGCACAGATACGCAGTATTTT. The chain is built from TRBV6-5 and TRBJ2-3; the D gene is possibly TRBD2 (5 bases). The V gene's germline CDR1 is MNHEY and CDR2 SVGAGI. The V gene lost 0 bases and the J gene lost 1 base, with 5 bases spanning the gap. The CDR3 is 14 amino acids.

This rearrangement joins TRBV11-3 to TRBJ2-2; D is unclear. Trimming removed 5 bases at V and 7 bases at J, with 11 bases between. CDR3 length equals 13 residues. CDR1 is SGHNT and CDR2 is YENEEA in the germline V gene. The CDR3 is CASSSYGSGELFF. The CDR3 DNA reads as TGTGCCAGCAGCAGTTATGGCAGCGGGGAGCTGTTTTTT.